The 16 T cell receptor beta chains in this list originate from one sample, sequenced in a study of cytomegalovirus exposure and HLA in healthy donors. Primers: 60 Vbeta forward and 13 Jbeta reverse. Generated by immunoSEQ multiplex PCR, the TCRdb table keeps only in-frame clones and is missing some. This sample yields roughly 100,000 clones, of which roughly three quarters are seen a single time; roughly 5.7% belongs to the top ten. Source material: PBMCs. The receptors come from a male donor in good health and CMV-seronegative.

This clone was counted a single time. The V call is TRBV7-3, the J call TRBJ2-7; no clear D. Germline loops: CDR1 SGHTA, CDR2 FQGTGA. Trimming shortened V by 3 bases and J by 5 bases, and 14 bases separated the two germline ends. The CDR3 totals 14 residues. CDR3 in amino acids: CASSFGAASDEQYF. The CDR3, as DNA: TGTGCCAGCAGCTTCGGTGCGGCCTCAGACGAGCAGTACTTC.

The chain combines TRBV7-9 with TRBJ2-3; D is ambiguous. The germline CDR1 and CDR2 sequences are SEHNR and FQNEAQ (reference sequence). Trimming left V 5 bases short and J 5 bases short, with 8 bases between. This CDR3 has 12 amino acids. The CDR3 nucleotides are TGTGCCAGCAGCCGCGGTGTAGATACGCAGTATTTT. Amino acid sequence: CASSRGVDTQYF.

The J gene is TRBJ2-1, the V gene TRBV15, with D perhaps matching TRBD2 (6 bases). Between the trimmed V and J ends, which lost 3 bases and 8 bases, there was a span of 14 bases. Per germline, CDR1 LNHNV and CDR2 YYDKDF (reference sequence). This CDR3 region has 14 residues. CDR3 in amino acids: CATSRGGDADEQFF. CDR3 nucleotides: TGTGCCACCAGCAGGGGCGGGGATGCAGATGAGCAGTTCTTC. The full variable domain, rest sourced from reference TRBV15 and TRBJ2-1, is DAMVIQNPRYQVTQFGKPVTLSCSQTLNHNVMYWYQQKSSQAPKLLFHYYDKDFNNEADTPDNFQSRRPNTSFCFLDIRSPGLGDTAMYLCATSRGGDADEQFFGPGTRLTVL.

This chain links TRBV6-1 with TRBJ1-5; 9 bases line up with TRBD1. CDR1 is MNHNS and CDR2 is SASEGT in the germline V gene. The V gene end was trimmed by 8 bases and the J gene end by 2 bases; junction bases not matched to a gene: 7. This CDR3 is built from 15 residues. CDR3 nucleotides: TGTGCCAGCGTCCCGGGACAGGGAGGCAATCAGCCCCAGCATTTT. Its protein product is CASVPGQGGNQPQHF.

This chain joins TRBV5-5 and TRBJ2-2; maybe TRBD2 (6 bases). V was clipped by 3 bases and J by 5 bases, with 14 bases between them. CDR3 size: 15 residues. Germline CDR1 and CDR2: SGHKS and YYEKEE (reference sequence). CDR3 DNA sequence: TGTGCCAGCAGCTCGGGGGTGGGTCCGACCGGGGAGCTGTTTTTT. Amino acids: CASSSGVGPTGELFF.

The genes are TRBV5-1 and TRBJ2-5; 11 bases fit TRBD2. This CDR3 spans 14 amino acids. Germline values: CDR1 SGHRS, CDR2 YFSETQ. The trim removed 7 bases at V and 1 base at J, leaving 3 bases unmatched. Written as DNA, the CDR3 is TGCGCCAGCTCGGGACTAGCGGTCCAAGAGACCCAGTACTTC. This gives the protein CASSGLAVQETQYF.

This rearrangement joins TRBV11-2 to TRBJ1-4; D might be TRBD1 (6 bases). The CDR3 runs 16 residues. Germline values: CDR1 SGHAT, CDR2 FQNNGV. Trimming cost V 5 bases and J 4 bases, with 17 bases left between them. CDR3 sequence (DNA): TGTGCCAGCAGCCTCATGGGGGGCGGGGGTAATGAAAAACTGTTTTTT. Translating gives CASSLMGGGGNEKLFF.

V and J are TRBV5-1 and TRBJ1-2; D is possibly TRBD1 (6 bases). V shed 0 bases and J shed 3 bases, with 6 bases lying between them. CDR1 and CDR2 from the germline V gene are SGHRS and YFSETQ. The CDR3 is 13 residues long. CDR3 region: CASSLDRDYGYTF. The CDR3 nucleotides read TGCGCCAGCAGCTTGGACAGGGACTATGGCTACACCTTC.

CDR3 in amino acids: CASSQGRGDTGELFF. The DNA for the CDR3 is TGCGCCAGCAGCCAAGGCCGGGGGGACACCGGGGAGCTGTTTTTT. The chain is built from TRBV4-3 and TRBJ2-2; TRBD2 agrees at 7 bases. The CDR3 spans 15 residues. J lost 3 bases, V lost 1 base, and 2 bases had no gene match. CDR1 and CDR2 (germline): LGHNA, YSLEER.

The CDR3 here is CAWYVGYGYTF. CDR3 DNA sequence: TGTGCCTGGTATGTCGGCTATGGCTACACCTTC. The rearrangement uses TRBV30 and TRBJ1-2; unclear D gene. CDR1 and CDR2 (germline): GTSNPN, SVGIG (reference sequence). Deletions cut 5 bases from V and 4 bases from J, with 8 bases between. The CDR3 consists of 11 residues.

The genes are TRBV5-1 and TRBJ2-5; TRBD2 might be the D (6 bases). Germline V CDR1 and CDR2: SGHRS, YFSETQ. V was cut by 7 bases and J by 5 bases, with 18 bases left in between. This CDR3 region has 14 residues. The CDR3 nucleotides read TGCGCCAGCGCGACCGGGAGCGGGCGGGAGACCCAGTACTTC. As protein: CASATGSGRETQYF.

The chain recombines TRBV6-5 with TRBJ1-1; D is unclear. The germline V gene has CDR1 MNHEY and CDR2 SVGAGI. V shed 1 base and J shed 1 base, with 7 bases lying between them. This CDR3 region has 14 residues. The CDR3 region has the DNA TGTGCCAGCAGTTACTTATCCTGGAACACTGAAGCTTTCTTT. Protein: CASSYLSWNTEAFF.

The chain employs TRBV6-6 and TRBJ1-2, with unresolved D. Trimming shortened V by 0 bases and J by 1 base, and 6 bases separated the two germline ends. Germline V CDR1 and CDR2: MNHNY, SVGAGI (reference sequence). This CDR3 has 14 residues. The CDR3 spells CASSYSRGNYGYTF. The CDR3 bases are TGTGCCAGCAGTTACTCAAGAGGTAACTATGGCTACACCTTC.

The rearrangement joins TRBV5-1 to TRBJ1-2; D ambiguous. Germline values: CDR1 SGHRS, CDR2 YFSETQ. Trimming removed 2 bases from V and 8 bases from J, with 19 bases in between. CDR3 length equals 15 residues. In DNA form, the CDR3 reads TGCGCCAGCAGCTTTAGCGGGAGGGATACGGGAGGCTACACCTTC. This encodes CASSFSGRDTGGYTF.

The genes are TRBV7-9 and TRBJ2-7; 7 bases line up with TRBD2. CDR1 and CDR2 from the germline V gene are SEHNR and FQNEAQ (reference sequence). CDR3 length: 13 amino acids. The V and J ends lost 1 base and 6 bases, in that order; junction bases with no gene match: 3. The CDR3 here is CASSLGAGVEQYF. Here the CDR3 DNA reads TGTGCCAGCAGCTTAGGGGCGGGGGTCGAGCAGTACTTC.

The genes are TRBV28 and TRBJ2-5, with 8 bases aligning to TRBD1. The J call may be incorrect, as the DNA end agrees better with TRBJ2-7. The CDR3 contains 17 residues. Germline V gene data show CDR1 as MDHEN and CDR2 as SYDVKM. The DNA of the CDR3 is TGTGCCAGCAGCGTCCCTCCCCCAGGACAGGGAAACTACGAGCAGTACTTC. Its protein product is CASSVPPPGQGNYEQYF.